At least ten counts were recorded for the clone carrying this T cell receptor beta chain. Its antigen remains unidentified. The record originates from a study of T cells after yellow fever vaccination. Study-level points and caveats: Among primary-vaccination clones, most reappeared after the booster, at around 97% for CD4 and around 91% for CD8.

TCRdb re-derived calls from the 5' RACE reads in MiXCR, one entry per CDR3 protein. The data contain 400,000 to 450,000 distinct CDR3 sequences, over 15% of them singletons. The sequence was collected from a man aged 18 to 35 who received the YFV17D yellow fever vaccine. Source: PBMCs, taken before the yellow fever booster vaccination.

CDR3 residues: CASSWDRDYPYEQYF. In nucleotides, the CDR3 is TGCGCCAGCAGCTGGGACAGGGACTATCCTTACGAGCAGTACTTC. The gene calls are TRBV5-1 and TRBJ2-7; the match to TRBD1 covers 9 bases. Germline CDR1 is SGHRS and CDR2 is YFSETQ. V shed 3 bases, J shed 4 bases, and the junction held 8 bases outside the gene matches. The length of the CDR3 is 15 residues.